This is a list of T cell receptor beta chains from one sample in a study of OX40 agonist ivuxolimab in advanced cancers. The protocol was immunoSEQ multiplex PCR, while the TCRdb copy is restricted to in-frame clones and leaves out a portion. The data show several thousand clones, with around 77% seen just once and approximately 25% held by the top ten. The material sequenced was CD4+ or CD8+ T cells sorted from blood, taken in a trial of the OX40 agonist ivuxolimab. The receptors were gathered from an adult with an advanced solid tumor such as melanoma, head and neck, liver or kidney cancer. Each CDR3 is given without its conserved first and last residue. Fields, in order: J gene, V gene, CDR3 protein.

TRBJ2-7,TRBV30,AWSPVGRGTSGVSSYEQY
TRBJ1-1,TRBV7-6,ASSFDSYTEAF
TRBJ2-3,TRBV5-5,ASSHPTGDTQY
TRBJ2-2,TRBV28,ASSFSATSGIDTGELF
TRBJ2-3,TRBV6-5,ASTQGTGGADTQY
TRBJ1-2,TRBV6-5,ASSYGSSNYGYT
TRBJ2-1,TRBV4-3,ASSQARGRDNEQF
TRBJ1-5,TRBV28,ASSLENQPQH
TRBJ2-1,TRBV14,ASSHRDSKYNEQF
TRBJ2-7,TRBV9,ASSPQPGLAGGIYSYEQY
TRBJ1-1,TRBV30,AWATGTENTEAF
TRBJ1-1,TRBV11-2,ASSLGAGGENTEAF
TRBJ1-1,TRBV4-3,ASSALTGSATEAF
TRBJ2-1,TRBV7-9,ASSLLGEQF
TRBJ2-7,TRBV5-5,ASSLEPFRGYEQY
TRBJ2-7,TRBV4-1,ASSQDQGTGFHEQY
TRBJ2-7,TRBV29-1,SVSDLDSSNYEQY
TRBJ1-2,TRBV9,ASSFQGGSYGYT
TRBJ2-2,TRBV6-5,ASRREESTGELF
TRBJ1-5,TRBV6-4,ASSPRQGFRSNQPQH
TRBJ2-2,TRBV27,ASSLKARFTGELF
TRBJ2-7,TRBV7-9,ASSAGTNYEQY
TRBJ2-1,TRBV27,ASRPGLTYEQF
TRBJ1-5,TRBV2,ASTRGSISNQPQH
TRBJ1-5,TRBV7-6,ASRSTNPPLFGGKGGNQPQH
TRBJ1-6,TRBV5-6,ASSLAETSPLH
TRBJ1-5,TRBV2,ASRGQGAYQPQH
TRBJ1-3,TRBV6-1,ASSSRASGNTIY
TRBJ1-5,TRBV4-2,ASRETDSNQPQH
TRBJ2-5,TRBV5-6,ASRDVGGAGETQY
TRBJ2-1,TRBV11-2,ASSLYRGSNEQF
TRBJ1-1,TRBV19,ASSIGLSTEAF
TRBJ2-1,TRBV5-6,ASSSRDEQF
TRBJ2-5,TRBV18,ASSPTVLAGQETQY
TRBJ1-5,TRBV5-6,ASSLAAGKQPQH
TRBJ1-4,TRBV5-1,ASSLWQGPEKLF
TRBJ2-3,TRBV28,ASSPRLSRSDTQY
TRBJ1-5,TRBV11-2,ASSLDSNQPQH
TRBJ2-6,TRBV7-6,ASSLQGTGANVLT
TRBJ1-2,TRBV5-6,ASSLVGQSYGYT
TRBJ2-7,TRBV27,ASSLSPQGYEQY
TRBJ2-7,TRBV28,ASSLGGVDEQY
TRBJ2-5,TRBV6-5,ASSYGFGGETQY